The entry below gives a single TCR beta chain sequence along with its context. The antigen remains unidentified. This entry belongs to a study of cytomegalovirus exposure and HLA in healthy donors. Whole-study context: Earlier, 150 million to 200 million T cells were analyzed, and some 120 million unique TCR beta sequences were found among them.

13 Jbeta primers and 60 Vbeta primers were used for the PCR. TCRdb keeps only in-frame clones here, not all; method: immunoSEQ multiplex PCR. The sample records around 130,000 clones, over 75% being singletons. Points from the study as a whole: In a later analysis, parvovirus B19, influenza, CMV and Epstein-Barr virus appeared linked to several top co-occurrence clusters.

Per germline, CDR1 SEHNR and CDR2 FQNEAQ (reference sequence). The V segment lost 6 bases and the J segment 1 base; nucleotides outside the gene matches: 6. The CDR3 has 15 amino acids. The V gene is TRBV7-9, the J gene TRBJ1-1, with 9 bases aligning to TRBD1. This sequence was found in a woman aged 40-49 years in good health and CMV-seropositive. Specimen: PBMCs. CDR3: CASRFGTGWNTEAFF. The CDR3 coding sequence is TGTGCCAGCAGATTCGGGACAGGGTGGAACACTGAAGCTTTCTTT. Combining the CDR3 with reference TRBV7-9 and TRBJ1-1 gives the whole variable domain DTGVSQNPRHKITKRGQNVTFRCDPISEHNRLYWYRQTLGQGPEFLTYFQNEAQLEKSRLLSDRFSAERPKGSFSTLEIQRTEQGDSAMYLCASRFGTGWNTEAFFGQGTRLTVV.